These 18 T cell receptor beta chains were all obtained from the same sample, sequenced in a study of blood T cells in healthy people across ages. The authors ran a second PCR of roughly 6 to 11 cycles using a sample-barcoded 5' primer and a J-beta primer mix. MiXCR, applied by TCRdb to the 5' RACE reads, yields one record per CDR3 protein. The top ten clones hold over 30% of a sample with approximately 600,000 distinct CDR3 sequences, around 54% of them seen once. The sample comprised blood. The origin of the receptors is a man in his sixties in good health.

This chain links TRBV24-1 with TRBJ2-4; D assignment may be TRBD1 or TRBD2 (6 bases each). V was shortened by 5 bases and J by 0 bases, with 10 bases between the two germline ends. The CDR3 sequence is 15 residues long. CDR1 is KGHDR, CDR2 SFDVKD, per germline. The CDR3 protein is CATSAGALAKNIQYF. The CDR3 DNA follows: TGTGCCACCAGTGCGGGGGCTCTAGCCAAAAACATTCAGTACTTC.

The chain combines TRBV20-1 with TRBJ2-1; 8 positions agree with TRBD2. V lost 3 bases, J lost 6 bases, and 16 bases stayed unmatched. This CDR3 comprises 17 residues. Germline V gene lookup returns CDR1 DFQATT and CDR2 SNEGSKA (reference sequence). The DNA for the CDR3 is TGCAGTGCTAGCCCCCCTGGGGACGGGGGGGCAGGCAATGAGCAGTTCTTC. Amino acids: CSASPPGDGGAGNEQFF.

The genes are TRBV7-2 and TRBJ2-7, with D possibly TRBD1 on 6 matching bases. V lost 1 base to trimming and J lost 1 base, with 14 bases between them. The CDR3 loop spans 16 amino acids. CDR1 SGHTA and CDR2 FQGNSA come from the germline V gene. For the CDR3, the DNA is TGTGCCAGCAGCTTAGTCGGCAGGGGTCGTTCCTACGAGCAGTACTTC. It is translated as CASSLVGRGRSYEQYF.

The J gene is TRBJ2-3, the V gene TRBV6-2 or TRBV6-3, with no clear D. Looked up from germline, CDR1 is MNHEY and CDR2 is SVGEGT. This CDR3 comprises 13 residues. Trimming stripped 10 bases from V and 5 bases from J, with 16 bases between. CDR3 residues: CAIQPNGVDTQYF. CDR3 in DNA: TGTGCCATACAACCTAACGGCGTAGATACGCAGTATTTT.

V gene TRBV7-9 combines with J gene TRBJ2-5; the D gene could be TRBD1 or TRBD2 (5 bases each). CDR3 length equals 15 residues. V lost 5 bases and J lost 4, with 17 bases in between. Per the germline V gene, CDR1 is SEHNR and CDR2 is FQNEAQ (reference sequence). CDR3 region: CASSTGALSRETQYF. DNA for the CDR3: TGTGCCAGCAGCACCGGGGCCCTTAGTAGAGAGACCCAGTACTTC.

Details on this clonotype: Sequence at one end of the junction differs from germline and may be a read error. The chain carries TRBV7-7 and TRBJ2-3; 7 nucleotides agree with TRBD1. The CDR3 totals 14 residues. Germline V gene lookup returns CDR1 SSHAT and CDR2 FNYEAQ (reference sequence). DNA for the CDR3: TGTGCCAACAGCTCGGGACAGCCCACAGATACGCAGTATTTT. Encoded protein: CANSSGQPTDTQYF.

The J gene is TRBJ2-1, the V gene TRBV7-2; D is ambiguous. The CDR3 is made up of 13 amino acids. The V gene lost 6 bases and the J gene lost 7 bases, with 13 bases spanning the gap. Germline CDR1 and CDR2: SGHTA and FQGNSA. The CDR3 here is CASSPRARNEQFF. The CDR3 DNA reads as TGTGCCAGCAGTCCTAGGGCTAGAAATGAGCAGTTCTTC.

This chain uses TRBV10-3 with TRBJ1-1; weak D call: TRBD1 (5 bases). Germline loops: CDR1 ENHRY, CDR2 SYGVKD. The V end lost 0 bases, the J end lost 4 bases, and 15 bases lay between the germline ends. CDR3 length: 16 residues. The CDR3 DNA is TGTGCCATCAGTGAGTCGGGGCGACCTCCCGGCACTGAAGCTTTCTTT. Translation gives CAISESGRPPGTEAFF.

This sequence joins TRBV5-1 and TRBJ1-6; D not resolved. CDR1 and CDR2 (germline): SGHRS, YFSETQ. The CDR3 has 15 residues. Deletions cut 0 bases from V and 5 bases from J, with 9 bases between. CDR3 sequence (DNA): TGCGCCAGCAGCTTGGTTAGCAGGAATAATTCACCCCTCCACTTT. Translating gives CASSLVSRNNSPLHF.

A note on this clonotype: One end of the junction varies from germline; a read error may be responsible. The V call is TRBV20-1, the J call TRBJ1-2; 8 positions agree with TRBD1. CDR3 length: 14 amino acids. Germline V gene lookup returns CDR1 DFQATT and CDR2 SNEGSKA (reference sequence). The CDR3 loop reads CSARDRGSNYGYTF. CDR3 bases: TGCAGTGCGAGAGACAGGGGTTCTAACTATGGCTACACCTTC.

The chain has TRBV7-2 and TRBJ1-3; 7 nucleotides match TRBD1. Germline assignment: CDR1 SGHTA and CDR2 FQGNSA. The V segment lost 4 bases and the J segment 1 base; nucleotides outside the gene matches: 1. CDR3 length: 14 amino acids. The CDR3 DNA reads TGTGCCAGCAGCTCCAGGGGGTCTGGAAACACCATATATTTT. Amino acids: CASSSRGSGNTIYF.

The rearrangement uses TRBV4-1 and TRBJ2-4; TRBD1 or TRBD2 may be the D gene (5 bases each). Germline assignment: CDR1 MGHRA and CDR2 YSYEKL. V was shortened by 1 base and J by 5 bases, with 12 bases between the two germline ends. The CDR3 is 15 residues long. CDR3 in DNA: TGCGCCAGCAGCCAAGGCCCCGGGGACCAAAACATTCAGTACTTC. The encoded protein is CASSQGPGDQNIQYF.

The chain combines TRBV5-1 with TRBJ2-1, with TRBD2 matching 11 bases. Germline CDR1 SGHRS, CDR2 YFSETQ. J gave up 8 bases and V 4 bases, and 8 bases lay outside the gene matches. The CDR3 sequence is 15 residues long. The CDR3 DNA reads as TGCGCCAGCAGCCGTATAGCGGGGGGGGTCGATGAGCAGTTCTTC. This codes for CASSRIAGGVDEQFF.

This clonotype showed up just a few times. V is TRBV7-2 and J is TRBJ2-7, with TRBD1 as a possible D gene (6 bases). V was clipped by 5 bases and J by 5 bases, with 16 bases between them. Per germline, CDR1 SGHTA and CDR2 FQGNSA. The CDR3 totals 14 residues. CDR3 bases: TGTGCCAGCAGCGGGAAAACAGGGTACGACGAGCAGTACTTC. Translated, it gives CASSGKTGYDEQYF.

The V and J genes are TRBV4-2 and TRBJ1-5; D uncertain. Germline V CDR1 and CDR2: LGHNA, YNFKEQ. This CDR3 is built from 15 residues. The V gene lost 4 bases and the J gene lost 0 bases, with 10 bases spanning the gap. The DNA for the CDR3 is TGTGCCAGCAGCCGGGCGGATGATAGCAATCAGCCCCAGCATTTT. This translates into CASSRADDSNQPQHF.

This clonotype was found a few times. This chain links TRBV18 with TRBJ1-1; 12 nucleotides line up with TRBD1. The CDR3 extends over 15 amino acids. Germline V gene lookup returns CDR1 KGHSH and CDR2 LQKENI. V dropped 6 bases and J dropped 1; count of bases not matched to a gene: 3. DNA for the CDR3: TGTGCCAGCTCGTCGGGACAGGGGGCGAACACTGAAGCTTTCTTT. Translation gives CASSSGQGANTEAFF.

The chain has TRBV5-1 and TRBJ2-1; D unresolved. The CDR3 covers 14 residues. V was clipped by 0 bases and J by 6 bases, with 10 bases between them. CDR1 is SGHRS and CDR2 is YFSETQ in the germline V gene. This chain's CDR3 is CASSLERVGNEQFF. DNA for the CDR3: TGCGCCAGCAGCTTGGAACGGGTTGGCAATGAGCAGTTCTTC. The full variable domain, rest sourced from reference TRBV5-1 and TRBJ2-1, is KAGVTQTPRYLIKTRGQQVTLSCSPISGHRSVSWYQQTPGQGLQFLFEYFSETQRNKGNFPGRFSGRQFSNSRSEMNVSTLELGDSALYLCASSLERVGNEQFFGPGTRLTVL.

V and J are TRBV20-1 and TRBJ1-4, with D unclear. CDR1 is DFQATT and CDR2 is SNEGSKA in the germline V gene (reference sequence). Trimming stripped 6 bases from V and 3 bases from J, with 11 bases between. The CDR3 length is 13 residues. CDR3 sequence (DNA): TGCAGTGCCAGTCGGGTCGCTAATGAAAAACTGTTTTTT. The encoded protein is CSASRVANEKLFF.